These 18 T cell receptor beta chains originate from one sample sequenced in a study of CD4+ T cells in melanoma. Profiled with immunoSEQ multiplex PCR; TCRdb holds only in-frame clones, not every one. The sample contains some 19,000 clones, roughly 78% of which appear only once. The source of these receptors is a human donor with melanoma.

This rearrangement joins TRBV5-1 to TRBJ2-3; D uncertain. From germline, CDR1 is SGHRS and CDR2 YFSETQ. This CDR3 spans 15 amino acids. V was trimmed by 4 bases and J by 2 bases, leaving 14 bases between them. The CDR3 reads CASSLEPLYTDTQYF. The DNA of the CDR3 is TGCGCCAGCAGCCTGGAGCCGCTTTACACAGATACGCAGTATTTT.

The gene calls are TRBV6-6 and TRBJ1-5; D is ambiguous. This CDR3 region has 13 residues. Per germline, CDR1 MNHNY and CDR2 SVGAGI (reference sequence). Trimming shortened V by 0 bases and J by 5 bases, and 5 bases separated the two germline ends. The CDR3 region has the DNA TGTGCCAGCAGTTACTCGACCGATCAGCCCCAGCATTTT. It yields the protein CASSYSTDQPQHF.

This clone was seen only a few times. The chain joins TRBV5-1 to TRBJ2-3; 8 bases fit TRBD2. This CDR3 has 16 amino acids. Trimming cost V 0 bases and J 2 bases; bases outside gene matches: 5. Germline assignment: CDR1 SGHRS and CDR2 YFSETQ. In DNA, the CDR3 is TGCGCCAGCAGCTTGGTTAGCGGGGCCGACACAGATACGCAGTATTTT. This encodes CASSLVSGADTDTQYF.

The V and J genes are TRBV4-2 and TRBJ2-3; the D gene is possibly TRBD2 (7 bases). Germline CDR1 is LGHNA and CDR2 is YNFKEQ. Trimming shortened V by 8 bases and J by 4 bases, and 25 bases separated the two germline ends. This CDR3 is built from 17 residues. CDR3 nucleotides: TGTGCCAGCTGCGGTGGGGGCGGGGGACTCTCCGCAGATACGCAGTATTTT. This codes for CASCGGGGGLSADTQYF.

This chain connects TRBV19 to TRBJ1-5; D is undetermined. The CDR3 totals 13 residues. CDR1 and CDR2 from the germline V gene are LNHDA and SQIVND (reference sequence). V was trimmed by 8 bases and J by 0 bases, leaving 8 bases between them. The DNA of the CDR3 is TGTGCCAGTGGATATTATAGCAATCAGCCCCAGCATTTT. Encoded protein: CASGYYSNQPQHF.

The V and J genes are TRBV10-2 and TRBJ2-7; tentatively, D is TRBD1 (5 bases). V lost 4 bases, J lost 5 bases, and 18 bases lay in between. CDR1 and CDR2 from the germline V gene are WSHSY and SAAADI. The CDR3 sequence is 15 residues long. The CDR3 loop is CASSVVRAGLDEQYF. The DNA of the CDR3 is TGCGCCAGCAGTGTAGTCAGGGCAGGTTTAGACGAGCAGTACTTC.

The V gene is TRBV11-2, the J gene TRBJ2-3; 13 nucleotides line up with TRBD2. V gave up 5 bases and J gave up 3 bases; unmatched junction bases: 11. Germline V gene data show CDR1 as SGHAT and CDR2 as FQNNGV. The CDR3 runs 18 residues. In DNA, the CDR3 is TGTGCCAGCAGCCCGGGACTAGCGGGGACCGGGTTAACAGATACGCAGTATTTT. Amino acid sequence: CASSPGLAGTGLTDTQYF.

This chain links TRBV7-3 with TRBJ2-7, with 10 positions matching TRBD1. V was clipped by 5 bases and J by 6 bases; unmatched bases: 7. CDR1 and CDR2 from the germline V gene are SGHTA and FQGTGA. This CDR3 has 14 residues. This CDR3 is CASSLRQGASEQYF. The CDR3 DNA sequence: TGTGCCAGCAGCCTTCGACAGGGGGCTAGCGAGCAGTACTTC.

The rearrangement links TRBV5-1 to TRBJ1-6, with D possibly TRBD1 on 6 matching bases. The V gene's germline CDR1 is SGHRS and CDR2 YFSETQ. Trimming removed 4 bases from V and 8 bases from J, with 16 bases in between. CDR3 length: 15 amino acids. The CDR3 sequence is CASSDWGAKDSPLHF. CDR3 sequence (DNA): TGCGCCAGCAGCGATTGGGGGGCCAAAGATTCACCCCTCCACTTT. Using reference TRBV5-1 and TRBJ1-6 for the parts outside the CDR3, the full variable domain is KAGVTQTPRYLIKTRGQQVTLSCSPISGHRSVSWYQQTPGQGLQFLFEYFSETQRNKGNFPGRFSGRQFSNSRSEMNVSTLELGDSALYLCASSDWGAKDSPLHFGNGTRLTVT.

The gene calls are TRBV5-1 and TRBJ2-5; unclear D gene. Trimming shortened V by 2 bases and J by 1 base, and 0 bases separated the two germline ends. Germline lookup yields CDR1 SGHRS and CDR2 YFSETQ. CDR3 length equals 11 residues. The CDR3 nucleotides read TGCGCCAGCAGCTTCCAAGAGACCCAGTACTTC. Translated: CASSFQETQYF.

The CDR3 DNA follows: TGTGCCAGCTCACCAGTGGCGGGCCGTTCGGCCGGGGCCAACGTCCTGACTTTC. Amino acids: CASSPVAGRSAGANVLTF. The chain recombines TRBV18 with TRBJ2-6; D perhaps matches TRBD2 (5 bases). This CDR3 contains 18 residues. From germline, CDR1 is KGHSH and CDR2 LQKENI. Trimming removed 2 bases at V and 4 bases at J, with 18 bases between.

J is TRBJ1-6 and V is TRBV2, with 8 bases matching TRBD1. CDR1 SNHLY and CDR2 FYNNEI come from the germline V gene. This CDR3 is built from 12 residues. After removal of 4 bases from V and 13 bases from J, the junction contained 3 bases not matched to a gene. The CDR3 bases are TGTGCCAGCAGTGGACAGGGGTCTCCCCTCCACTTT. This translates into CASSGQGSPLHF.

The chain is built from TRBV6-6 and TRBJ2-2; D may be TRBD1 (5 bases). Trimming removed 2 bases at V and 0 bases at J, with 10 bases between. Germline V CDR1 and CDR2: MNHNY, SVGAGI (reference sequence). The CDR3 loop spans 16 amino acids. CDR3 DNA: TGTGCCAGCAGTTACGGCACAGGAACGAACACCGGGGAGCTGTTTTTT. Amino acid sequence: CASSYGTGTNTGELFF.

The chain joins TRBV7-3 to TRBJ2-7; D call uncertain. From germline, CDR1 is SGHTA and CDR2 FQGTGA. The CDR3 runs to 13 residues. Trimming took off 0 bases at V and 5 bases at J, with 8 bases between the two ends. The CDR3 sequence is CASSLTQIHEQYF. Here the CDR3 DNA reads TGTGCCAGCAGCTTAACGCAGATCCACGAGCAGTACTTC.

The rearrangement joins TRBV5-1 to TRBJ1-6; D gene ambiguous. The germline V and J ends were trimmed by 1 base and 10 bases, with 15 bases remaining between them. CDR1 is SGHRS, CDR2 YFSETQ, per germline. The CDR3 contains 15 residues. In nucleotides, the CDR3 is TGCGCCAGCAGCTTGAGTGTGCCAGGCCAATCACCCCTCCACTTT. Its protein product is CASSLSVPGQSPLHF.

CDR3 sequence reads: CASNGEHQASNSPLHF. The CDR3, as DNA: TGTGCCAGCAATGGGGAACACCAGGCTTCAAATTCACCCCTCCACTTT. The chain is built from TRBV2 and TRBJ1-6; D call uncertain. Germline V CDR1 and CDR2: SNHLY, FYNNEI. V shed 7 bases and J shed 7 bases, with 20 bases lying between them. CDR3 size: 16 residues.

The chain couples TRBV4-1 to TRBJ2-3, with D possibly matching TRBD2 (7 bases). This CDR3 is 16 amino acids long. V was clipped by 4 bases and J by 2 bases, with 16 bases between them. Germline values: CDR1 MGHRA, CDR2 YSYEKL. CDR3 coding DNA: TGCGCCAGCAGCCCCCCCTACAGGGACTACACAGATACGCAGTATTTT. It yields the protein CASSPPYRDYTDTQYF.

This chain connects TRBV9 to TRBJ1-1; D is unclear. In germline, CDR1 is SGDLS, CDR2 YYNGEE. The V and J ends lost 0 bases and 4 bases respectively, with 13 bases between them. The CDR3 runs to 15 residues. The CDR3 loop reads CASSVDGFLGTEAFF. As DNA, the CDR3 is TGTGCCAGCAGCGTAGACGGGTTCTTGGGCACTGAAGCTTTCTTT. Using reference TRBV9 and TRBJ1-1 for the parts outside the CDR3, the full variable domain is DSGVTQTPKHLITATGQRVTLRCSPRSGDLSVYWYQQSLDQGLQFLIQYYNGEERAKGNILERFSAQQFPDLHSELNLSSLELGDSALYFCASSVDGFLGTEAFFGQGTRLTVV.